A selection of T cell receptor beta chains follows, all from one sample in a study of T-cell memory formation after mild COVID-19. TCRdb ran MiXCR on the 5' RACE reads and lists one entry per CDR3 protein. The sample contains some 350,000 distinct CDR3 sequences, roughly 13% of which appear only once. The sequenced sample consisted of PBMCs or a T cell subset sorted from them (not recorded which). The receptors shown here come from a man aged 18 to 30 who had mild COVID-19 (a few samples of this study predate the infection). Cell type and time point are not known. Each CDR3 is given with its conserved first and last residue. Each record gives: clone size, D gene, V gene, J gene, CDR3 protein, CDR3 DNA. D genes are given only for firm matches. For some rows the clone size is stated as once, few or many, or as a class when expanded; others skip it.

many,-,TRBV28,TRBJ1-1,CASSLGGVRTEAFF,TGTGCCAGCAGTTTAGGAGGGGTGAGAACTGAAGCTTTCTTT
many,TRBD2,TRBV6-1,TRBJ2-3,CASRAGGSTDTQYF,TGTGCCAGCAGGGCGGGGGGCTCCACAGATACGCAGTATTTT
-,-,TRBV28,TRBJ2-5,CASSPMTGTQETQYF,TGTGCCAGCAGTCCAATGACAGGAACACAAGAGACCCAGTACTTC
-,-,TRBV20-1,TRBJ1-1,CSARIGGGVNTEAFF,TGCAGTGCTAGAATTGGGGGAGGAGTTAACACTGAAGCTTTCTTT
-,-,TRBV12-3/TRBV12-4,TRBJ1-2,CASSYSTNYGYTF,TGTGCCAGCAGTTACTCCACTAACTATGGCTACACCTTC
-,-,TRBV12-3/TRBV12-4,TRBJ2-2,CASSPRSQGTGELFF,TGTGCCAGCAGTCCGAGGTCCCAAGGCACCGGGGAGCTGTTTTTT
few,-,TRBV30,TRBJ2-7,CAWSDEPLESYEQYF,TGTGCCTGGAGTGACGAACCCCTAGAGTCCTACGAGCAGTACTTC
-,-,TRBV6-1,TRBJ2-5,CASQPTPGYQETQYF,TGTGCCAGCCAACCAACTCCTGGGTACCAAGAGACCCAGTACTTC
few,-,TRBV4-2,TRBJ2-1,CASSQDLVGAPGNEQFF,TGTGCCAGCAGCCAAGATCTGGTGGGGGCCCCGGGTAATGAGCAGTTCTTC
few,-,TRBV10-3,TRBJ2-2,CAISDAGDTGELFF,TGTGCCATCAGTGATGCGGGTGACACCGGGGAGCTGTTTTTT
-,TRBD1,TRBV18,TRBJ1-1,CASSPTDRDTEAFF,TGTGCCAGCTCACCCACAGACAGGGACACTGAAGCTTTCTTT
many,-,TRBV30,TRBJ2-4,CAWSVSYIQYF,TGTGCCTGGAGTGTGAGTTACATTCAGTACTTC
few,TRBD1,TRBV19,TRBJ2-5,CASSGETGSNDETQYF,TGTGCCAGTAGTGGGGAGACAGGGTCCAACGATGAGACCCAGTACTTC
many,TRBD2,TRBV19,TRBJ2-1,CASSGTSGDYNEQFF,TGTGCCAGTAGTGGGACTAGCGGGGATTACAATGAGCAGTTCTTC
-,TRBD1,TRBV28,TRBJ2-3,CASGPAGGLPTDTQYF,TGTGCCAGCGGCCCGGCAGGGGGTTTACCCACAGATACGCAGTATTTT
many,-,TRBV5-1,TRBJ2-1,CASSLGQGSSSYNEQFF,TGCGCCAGCTCCTTGGGCCAGGGTTCGAGTTCGTACAATGAGCAGTTCTTC
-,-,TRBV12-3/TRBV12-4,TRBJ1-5,CATSVGDIDQPQHF,TGTGCCACTTCAGTAGGGGACATCGATCAGCCCCAGCATTTT
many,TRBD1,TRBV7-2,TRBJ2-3,CASRGQSDPDTQYF,TGTGCCAGCAGGGGACAGTCGGACCCAGATACGCAGTATTTT
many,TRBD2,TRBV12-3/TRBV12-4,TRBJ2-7,CASSLGSGGRNYEQYF,TGTGCCAGCAGCCTTGGGTCGGGGGGACGTAACTACGAGCAGTACTTC
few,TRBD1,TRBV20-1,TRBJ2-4,CSARSGQGAAKNIQYF,TGCAGTGCTAGAAGCGGACAGGGGGCGGCCAAAAACATTCAGTACTTC
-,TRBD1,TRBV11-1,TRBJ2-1,CASSLTGRGSSYNEQFF,TGTGCCAGCAGCTTGACAGGGAGAGGCAGCTCCTACAATGAGCAGTTCTTC
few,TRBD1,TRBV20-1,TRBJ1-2,CSAMGTAAYYGYTF,TGCAGTGCTATGGGGACAGCAGCTTACTATGGCTACACCTTC
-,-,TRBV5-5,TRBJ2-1,CASSLGGPPHEQFF,TGTGCCAGCAGCTTGGGTGGGCCCCCCCATGAGCAGTTCTTC
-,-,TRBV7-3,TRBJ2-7,CASSPNGLASDEQYF,TGTGCCAGCAGCCCAAACGGCCTAGCGTCCGACGAGCAGTACTTC
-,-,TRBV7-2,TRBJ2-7,CASSLHSGSQNEQYF,TGTGCCAGCAGCCTCCACTCGGGCAGCCAGAACGAGCAGTACTTC
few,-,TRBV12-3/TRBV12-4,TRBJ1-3,CASSQILGSGNTIYF,TGTGCCAGCAGTCAAATATTGGGCTCTGGAAACACCATATATTTT
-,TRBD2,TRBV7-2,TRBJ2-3,CASSLAVGSGGAGTDTQYF,TGTGCCAGCAGCTTAGCGGTCGGTAGCGGGGGGGCGGGCACAGATACGCAGTATTTT
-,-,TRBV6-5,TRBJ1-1,CASSNSGLTEAFF,TGTGCCAGCAGTAACTCGGGGTTAACTGAAGCTTTCTTT